This TCR beta chain appears in the sequencing data of a study of T cell changes during pregnancy in multiple sclerosis. Germline CDR1 and CDR2: LNHNV and YYDKDF (reference sequence). Between the trimmed V and J ends, which lost 0 bases and 0 bases, there was a span of 12 bases. The CDR3 consists of 16 residues. The table came from immunoSEQ multiplex PCR; TCRdb's copy has only in-frame clones and leaves some out. The sample lists roughly 25,000 clones, about 89% occurring once. Material: CD8+ T cells from peripheral blood mononuclear cells, obtained in the first trimester of pregnancy. This TCR was sampled from a female donor in good health, enrolled as a control in a pregnancy study. The genes are TRBV15 and TRBJ2-7, with a tentative D call TRBD2 (6 bases). In nucleotides, the CDR3 is TGTGCCACCAGCAGAGATTTAGGGACTGCCTCCTACGAGCAGTACTTC. This codes for CATSRDLGTASYEQYF.